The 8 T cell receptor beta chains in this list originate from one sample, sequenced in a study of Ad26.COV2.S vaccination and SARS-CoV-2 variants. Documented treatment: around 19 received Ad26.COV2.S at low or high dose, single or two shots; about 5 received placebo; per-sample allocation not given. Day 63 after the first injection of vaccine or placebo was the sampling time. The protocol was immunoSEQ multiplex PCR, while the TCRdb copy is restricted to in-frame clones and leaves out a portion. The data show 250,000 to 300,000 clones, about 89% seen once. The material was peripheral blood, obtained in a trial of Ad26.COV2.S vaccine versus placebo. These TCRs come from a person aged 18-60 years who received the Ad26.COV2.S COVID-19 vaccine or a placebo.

The CDR3 spells CASSQRGGTGGYGYTF. The CDR3 DNA is TGTGCCAGCAGCCAAAGGGGTGGGACAGGAGGCTATGGCTACACCTTC. The V and J genes are TRBV27 and TRBJ1-2; 8 bases map to TRBD1. The CDR3 totals 16 residues. V lost 6 bases to trimming and J lost 4 bases; unmatched junction nucleotides: 13. Germline assignment: CDR1 MNHEY and CDR2 SMNVEV (reference sequence).

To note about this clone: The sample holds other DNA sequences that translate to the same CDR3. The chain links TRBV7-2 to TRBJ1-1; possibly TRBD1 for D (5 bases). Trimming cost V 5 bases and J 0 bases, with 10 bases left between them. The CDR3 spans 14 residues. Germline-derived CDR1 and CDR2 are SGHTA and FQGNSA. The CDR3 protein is CASSPAGVNTEAFF. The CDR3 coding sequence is TGTGCCAGCAGCCCCGCGGGGGTGAACACTGAAGCTTTCTTT.

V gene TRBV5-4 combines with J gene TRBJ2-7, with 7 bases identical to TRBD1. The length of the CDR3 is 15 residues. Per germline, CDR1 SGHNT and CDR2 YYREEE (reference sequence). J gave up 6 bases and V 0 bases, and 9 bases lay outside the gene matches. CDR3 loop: CASSLDLAGGSEQYF. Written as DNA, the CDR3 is TGTGCCAGCAGCTTGGATCTGGCAGGGGGAAGCGAGCAGTACTTC. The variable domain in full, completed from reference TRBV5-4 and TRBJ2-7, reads ETGVTQSPTHLIKTRGQQVTLRCSSQSGHNTVSWYQQALGQGPQFIFQYYREEENGRGNFPPRFSGLQFPNYSSELNVNALELDDSALYLCASSLDLAGGSEQYFGPGTRLTVT.

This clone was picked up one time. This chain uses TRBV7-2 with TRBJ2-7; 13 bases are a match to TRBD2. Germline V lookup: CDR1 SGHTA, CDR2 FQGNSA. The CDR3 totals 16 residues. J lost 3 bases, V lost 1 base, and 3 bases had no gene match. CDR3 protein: CASSLDGLAGVYEQYF. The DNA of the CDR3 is TGTGCCAGCAGCTTAGACGGACTAGCGGGGGTCTACGAGCAGTACTTC.

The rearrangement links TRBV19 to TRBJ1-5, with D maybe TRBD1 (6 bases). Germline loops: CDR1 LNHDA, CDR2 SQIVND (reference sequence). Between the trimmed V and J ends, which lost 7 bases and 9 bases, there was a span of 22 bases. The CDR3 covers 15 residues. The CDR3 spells CASNKQGSEWGPQHF. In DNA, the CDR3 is TGTGCCAGTAATAAACAGGGTTCCGAATGGGGGCCCCAGCATTTT.

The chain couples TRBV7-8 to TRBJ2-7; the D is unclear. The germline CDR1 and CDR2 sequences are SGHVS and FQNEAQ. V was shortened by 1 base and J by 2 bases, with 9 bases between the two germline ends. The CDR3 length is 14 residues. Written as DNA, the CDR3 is TGTGCCAGCAGCTTAGGGTCCGGAGCCTACGAGCAGTACTTC. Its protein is CASSLGSGAYEQYF.

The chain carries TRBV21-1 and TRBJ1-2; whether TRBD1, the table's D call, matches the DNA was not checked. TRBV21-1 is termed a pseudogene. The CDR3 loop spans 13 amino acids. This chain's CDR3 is CASSIPGWHGYTF. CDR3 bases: TGTGCCAGCAGCATCCCAGGCTGGCATGGCTACACCTTC.

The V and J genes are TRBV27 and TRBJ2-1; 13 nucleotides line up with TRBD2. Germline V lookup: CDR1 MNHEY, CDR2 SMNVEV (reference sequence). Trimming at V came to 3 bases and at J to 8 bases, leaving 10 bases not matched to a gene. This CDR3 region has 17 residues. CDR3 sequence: CASSLSGLAGTQYEQFF. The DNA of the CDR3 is TGTGCCAGCAGTTTGTCGGGACTAGCGGGGACTCAATATGAGCAGTTCTTC.